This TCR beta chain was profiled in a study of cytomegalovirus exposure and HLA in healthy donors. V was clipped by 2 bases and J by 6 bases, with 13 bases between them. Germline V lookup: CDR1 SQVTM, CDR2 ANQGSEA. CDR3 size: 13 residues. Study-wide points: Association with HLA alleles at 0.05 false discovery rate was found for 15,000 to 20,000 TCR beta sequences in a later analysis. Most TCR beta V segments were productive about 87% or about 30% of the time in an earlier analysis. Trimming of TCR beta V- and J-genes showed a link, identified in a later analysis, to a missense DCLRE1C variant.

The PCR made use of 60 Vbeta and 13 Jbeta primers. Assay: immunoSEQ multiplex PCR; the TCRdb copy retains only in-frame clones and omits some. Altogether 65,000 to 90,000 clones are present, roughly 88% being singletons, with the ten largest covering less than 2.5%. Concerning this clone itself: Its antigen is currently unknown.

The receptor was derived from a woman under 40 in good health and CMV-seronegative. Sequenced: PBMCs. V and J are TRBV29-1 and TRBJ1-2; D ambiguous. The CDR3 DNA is TGCAGCGTTGAAAGTTACAGCCTGAATGGCTACACCTTC. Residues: CSVESYSLNGYTF.